The 17 T cell receptor beta chains in this list originate from one sample, sequenced in a study of post-analysis software for immune sequencing data. Study conclusions and caveats: Relative to controls, patients had 4 or 5 TRBV segments at higher frequency, with TRBV5-6, TRBV5-1 and TRBV20-1 among these.

Antigens of these TCRs are unknown. Unique molecular identifiers were carried by the TCR beta cDNA libraries. Each CDR3 protein gets one entry after TCRdb re-called the PCR reads with MiXCR. This sample has roughly 400,000 distinct CDR3 sequences, with approximately 39% found just once. Sequencing used blood. All receptors derive from a girl aged 2 to 9 with multiple sclerosis.

The CDR3 nucleotides are TGCGCCAGCAGCTTACCGGGGGGCGTTAGTTCCGGGGAGCTGTTTTTT. Residues: CASSLPGGVSSGELFF. The genes are TRBV5-1 and TRBJ2-2, with D possibly being TRBD2 (7 bases). Germline V gene data show CDR1 as SGHRS and CDR2 as YFSETQ. The germline V and J ends were trimmed by 2 bases and 6 bases, with 17 bases remaining between them. The CDR3 consists of 16 residues.

This clonotype was seen more than once but under ten times. The chain carries TRBV6-5 and TRBJ2-1; D remains ambiguous. CDR1 and CDR2 (germline): MNHEY, SVGAGI. Trimming stripped 3 bases from V and 5 bases from J, with 11 bases between. This CDR3 has 14 residues. The CDR3 protein is CASSYSSANNEQFF. For the CDR3, the DNA is TGTGCCAGCAGTTATAGTTCGGCGAACAATGAGCAGTTCTTC.

The gene calls are TRBV5-1 and TRBJ2-7; no definite D call. The ends were cut back, 1 base at V and 2 bases at J, with 10 bases in the middle. Germline assignment: CDR1 SGHRS and CDR2 YFSETQ. The CDR3 spans 14 residues. CDR3 nucleotides: TGCGCCAGCAGCTTGAACACCGACCCCTACGAGCAGTACTTC. Protein: CASSLNTDPYEQYF.

The CDR3 protein is CASTTGGGPNSPLHF. The CDR3 nucleotides read TGTGCCAGCACCACAGGGGGGGGCCCAAATTCACCCCTCCACTTT. V gene TRBV28 combines with J gene TRBJ1-6; 8 positions agree with TRBD1. The CDR3 has 15 residues. Looked up from germline, CDR1 is MDHEN and CDR2 is SYDVKM. Trimming at V came to 7 bases and at J to 7 bases, leaving 9 bases not matched to a gene.

The CDR3 region has the DNA TGTGCCAGCAGCTTATCGCGACAGGGGCAGCAGTACTTC. Amino acid sequence: CASSLSRQGQQYF. The chain couples TRBV7-3 to TRBJ2-5, with 8 bases fitting TRBD1. The CDR3 length is 13 residues. V lost 2 bases to trimming and J lost 11 bases; unmatched junction nucleotides: 7. Germline assignment: CDR1 SGHTA and CDR2 FQGTGA.

J is TRBJ2-1 and V is TRBV20-1; 12 bases align to TRBD2. There are 15 residues in the CDR3. The germline V gene has CDR1 DFQATT and CDR2 SNEGSKA (reference sequence). V dropped 0 bases and J dropped 6; count of bases not matched to a gene: 3. CDR3 amino acids: CSARDQTSGSNEQFF. CDR3 nucleotides: TGCAGTGCTAGAGATCAGACTAGCGGGAGCAATGAGCAGTTCTTC.

The chain has TRBV5-1 and TRBJ2-2; 8 nucleotides agree with TRBD1. Trimming took 6 bases from V and 3 from J; bases not matched to a gene: 10. Germline CDR1 is SGHRS and CDR2 is YFSETQ. The CDR3 totals 16 residues. The CDR3 DNA reads TGCGCCAGCATCGACGGGACAGGATGGGACACCGGGGAGCTGTTTTTT. Amino acid sequence: CASIDGTGWDTGELFF.

The J gene is TRBJ1-1, the V gene TRBV5-1, with D possibly matching TRBD1 (5 bases). The length of the CDR3 is 16 residues. The V end lost 0 bases, the J end lost 5 bases, and 17 bases lay between the germline ends. The germline V gene encodes CDR1 SGHRS and CDR2 YFSETQ. The CDR3 coding sequence is TGCGCCAGCAGCTTGGAAAGTGGCGTGGGGGGGACTGAAGCTTTCTTT. Translating it yields CASSLESGVGGTEAFF.

The CDR3 region is CASSSGTGRDEQYF. CDR3 coding DNA: TGTGCCAGCAGTTCCGGGACAGGGAGGGACGAGCAGTACTTC. The chain carries TRBV7-9 and TRBJ2-5; 9 positions match TRBD1. The J call is in doubt because the DNA end fits TRBJ2-7 better. CDR3 length: 14 amino acids. CDR1 is SEHNR and CDR2 is FQNEAQ in the germline V gene (reference sequence).

This clonotype showed up just a few times. The DNA of the CDR3 is TGTGCCAGCAGCAAATCCAAAGCGGCGCTCTCTGGGGCCAACGTCCTGACTTTC. Residues: CASSKSKAALSGANVLTF. The J gene is TRBJ2-6, the V gene TRBV7-9, with D perhaps TRBD2 (5 bases). V lost 5 bases and J lost 0, with 17 bases in between. The CDR3 contains 18 residues. Looked up from germline, CDR1 is SEHNR and CDR2 is FQNEAQ (reference sequence).

The chain combines TRBV27 with TRBJ2-5; tentative D call: TRBD2 (5 bases). V was trimmed by 5 bases and J by 7 bases, leaving 20 bases between them. The V gene's germline CDR1 is MNHEY and CDR2 SMNVEV (reference sequence). The CDR3 has 15 amino acids. CDR3 in amino acids: CASSPLAGGVRTQYF. The CDR3 nucleotides read TGTGCCAGCAGTCCCCTTGCGGGTGGGGTTCGGACCCAGTACTTC.

The chain joins TRBV6-5 to TRBJ1-6; D call uncertain. The V end was cut by 2 bases, the J end by 8 bases, with 10 bases between. Germline CDR1 and CDR2: MNHEY and SVGAGI. This CDR3 is built from 14 residues. The chain's CDR3 is CASSYDLRDSPLHF. Written as DNA, the CDR3 is TGTGCCAGCAGTTACGATCTCCGGGATTCACCCCTCCACTTT.

The rearrangement uses TRBV12-3 or TRBV12-4 and TRBJ2-1; D is perhaps TRBD2 (6 bases). The V end lost 9 bases, the J end lost 5 bases, and 17 bases lay between the germline ends. The CDR3 length is 14 residues. The CDR3 coding sequence is TGTGCCAGTACCCGGGGACTCGCCCACAATGAGCAGTTCTTC. This codes for CASTRGLAHNEQFF.

This chain joins TRBV29-1 and TRBJ2-3; D is unclear. The CDR3 contains 12 residues. Germline CDR1 is SQVTM and CDR2 is ANQGSEA. V gave up 3 bases and J gave up 3 bases, with 7 bases separating them. The CDR3 sequence: CSVDLGTDTQYF. The CDR3 DNA follows: TGCAGCGTTGACTTAGGGACAGATACGCAGTATTTT.

There are many counts of this clonotype. The chain employs TRBV7-9 and TRBJ2-5; 7 bases are shared with TRBD1. The CDR3 contains 15 residues. Germline CDR1 and CDR2: SEHNR and FQNEAQ (reference sequence). Trimming cost V 5 bases and J 6 bases; bases outside gene matches: 12. The CDR3 DNA reads as TGTGCCAGCAGCCGTCCGGGACAGAAAAGGAAGACCCAGTACTTC. Translated: CASSRPGQKRKTQYF. The entire variable domain, with the rest obtained from reference TRBV7-9 and TRBJ2-5, is as follows: DTGVSQNPRHKITKRGQNVTFRCDPISEHNRLYWYRQTLGQGPEFLTYFQNEAQLEKSRLLSDRFSAERPKGSFSTLEIQRTEQGDSAMYLCASSRPGQKRKTQYFGPGTRLLVL.

The rearrangement links TRBV3-1 to TRBJ2-1; D gene uncertain. The V end lost 2 bases, the J end lost 6 bases, and 11 bases lay between the germline ends. The germline gives CDR1 LGHDT, CDR2 YNNKEL (reference sequence). CDR3 length: 14 residues. The CDR3 protein is CASSQYRESNEQFF. In nucleotides, the CDR3 is TGTGCCAGCAGCCAATATCGAGAAAGCAATGAGCAGTTCTTC.

The chain has TRBV27 and TRBJ2-7; D gene uncertain. Trimming took 5 bases from V and 5 from J, leaving 10 bases between them. Germline V CDR1 and CDR2: MNHEY, SMNVEV (reference sequence). There are 12 residues in the CDR3. The CDR3 DNA sequence: TGTGCCAGCAGTCCGGGTAGGCACGAGCAGTACTTC. This sequence encodes CASSPGRHEQYF.